The clone carrying this T cell receptor beta chain appeared once. Its antigen is still unknown. The data were obtained in a study of cytomegalovirus exposure and HLA in healthy donors. Study-level results: Reportedly, HLA-A and HLA-B alleles of most subjects were accurately predicted from TCR beta. In a later analysis, DRB1 alleles had the most associated TCRs; HLA-C alleles the fewest.

Vbeta (60) and Jbeta (13) primers were used in the PCR. Assay: immunoSEQ multiplex PCR; the TCRdb copy retains only in-frame clones and omits some. The table has 74,000 or so clones, over 70% seen once. The sequence derives from a woman between 40 and 55 years old in good health and CMV-seronegative. Sequencing was carried out using PBMCs.

CDR3 residues: CAVVTGDHGYTF. The DNA for the CDR3 is TGTGCCGTCGTAACAGGGGATCATGGCTACACCTTC. This sequence joins TRBV7-7 and TRBJ1-2; 7 bases map to TRBD1. Losses at the gene ends were 11 bases for V and 6 bases for J; bases not matched to a gene: 9. The CDR3 sequence is 12 residues long. The germline gives CDR1 SSHAT, CDR2 FNYEAQ (reference sequence).